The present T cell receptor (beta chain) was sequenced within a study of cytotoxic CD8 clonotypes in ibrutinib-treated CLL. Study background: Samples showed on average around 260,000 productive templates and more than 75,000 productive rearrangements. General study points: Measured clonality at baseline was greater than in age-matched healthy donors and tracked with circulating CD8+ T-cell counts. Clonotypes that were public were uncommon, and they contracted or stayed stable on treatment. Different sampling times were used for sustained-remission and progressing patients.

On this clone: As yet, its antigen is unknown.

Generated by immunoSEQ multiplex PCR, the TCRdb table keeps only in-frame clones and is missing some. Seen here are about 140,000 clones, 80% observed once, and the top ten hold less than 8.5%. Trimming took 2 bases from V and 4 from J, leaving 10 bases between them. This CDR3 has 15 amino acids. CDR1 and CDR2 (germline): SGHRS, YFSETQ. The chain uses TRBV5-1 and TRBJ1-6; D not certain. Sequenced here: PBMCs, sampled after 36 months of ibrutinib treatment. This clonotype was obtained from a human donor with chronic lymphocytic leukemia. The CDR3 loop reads CASSFREVYNSPLHF. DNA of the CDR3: TGCGCCAGCAGCTTTAGGGAAGTTTATAATTCACCCCTCCACTTT.